This T cell receptor (beta chain) was sequenced during a study of blood T cell repertoires in COVID-19. The protocol was immunoSEQ multiplex PCR, while the TCRdb copy is restricted to in-frame clones and leaves out a portion. The repertoire holds some 200,000 clones, with 87% as singletons. Trimming removed 0 bases at V and 0 bases at J, with 11 bases between. The CDR3 has 16 amino acids. Germline loops: CDR1 SGHRS, CDR2 YFSETQ. This clonotype originated in a man younger than 30 with active or convalescent COVID-19. This chain joins TRBV5-1 and TRBJ2-3; no clear D gene. The sequencing sample was made of peripheral blood. DNA for the CDR3: TGCGCCAGCAGCTTGGTTACAGATCGTAGCACAGATACGCAGTATTTT. Protein product: CASSLVTDRSTDTQYF.